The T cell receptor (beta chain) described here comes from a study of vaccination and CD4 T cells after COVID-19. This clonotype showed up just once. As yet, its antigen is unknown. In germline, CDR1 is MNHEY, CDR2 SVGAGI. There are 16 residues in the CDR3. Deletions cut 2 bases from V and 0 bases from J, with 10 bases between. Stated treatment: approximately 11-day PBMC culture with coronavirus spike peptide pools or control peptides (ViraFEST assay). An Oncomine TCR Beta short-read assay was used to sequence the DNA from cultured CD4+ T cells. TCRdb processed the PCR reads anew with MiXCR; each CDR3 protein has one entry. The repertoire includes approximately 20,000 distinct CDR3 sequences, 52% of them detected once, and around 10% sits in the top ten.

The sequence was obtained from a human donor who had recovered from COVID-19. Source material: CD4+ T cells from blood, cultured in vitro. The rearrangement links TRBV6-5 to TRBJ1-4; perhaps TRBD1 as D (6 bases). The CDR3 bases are TGTGCCAGCAGTTACCTCGGGACAACAACTAATGAAAAACTGTTTTTT. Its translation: CASSYLGTTTNEKLFF.